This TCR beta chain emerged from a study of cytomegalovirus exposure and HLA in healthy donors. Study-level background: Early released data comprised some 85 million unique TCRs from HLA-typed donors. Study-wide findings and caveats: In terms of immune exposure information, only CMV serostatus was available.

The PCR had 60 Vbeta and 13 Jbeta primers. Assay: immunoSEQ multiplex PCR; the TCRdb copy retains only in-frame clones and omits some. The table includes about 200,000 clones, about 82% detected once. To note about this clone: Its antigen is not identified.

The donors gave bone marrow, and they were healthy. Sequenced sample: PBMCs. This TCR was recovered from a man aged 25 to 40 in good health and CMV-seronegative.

In nucleotides, the CDR3 is TGCGCCAGCAGCCAAGTGGACTTTCGGTCCGCCCCGCGGGAGCAGTACTTC. It encodes CASSQVDFRSAPREQYF. The rearrangement links TRBV4-3 to TRBJ2-7; possibly TRBD2 for D (5 bases). Germline V gives CDR1 LGHNA, CDR2 YSLEER. The CDR3 has 17 amino acids. With 1 base removed from V and 7 bases from J, the gap between germline ends came to 23 bases.